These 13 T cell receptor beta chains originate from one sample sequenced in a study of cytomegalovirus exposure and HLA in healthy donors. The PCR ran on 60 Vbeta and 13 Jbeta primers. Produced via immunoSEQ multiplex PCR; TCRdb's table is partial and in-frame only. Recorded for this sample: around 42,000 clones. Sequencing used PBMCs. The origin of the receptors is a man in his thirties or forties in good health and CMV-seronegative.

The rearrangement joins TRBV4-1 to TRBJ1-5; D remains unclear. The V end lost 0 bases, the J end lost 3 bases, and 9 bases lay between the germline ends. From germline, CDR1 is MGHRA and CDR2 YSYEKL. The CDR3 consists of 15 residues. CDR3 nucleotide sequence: TGCGCCAGCAGCCAAGAGGAACAGTTCAATCAGCCCCAGCATTTT. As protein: CASSQEEQFNQPQHF.

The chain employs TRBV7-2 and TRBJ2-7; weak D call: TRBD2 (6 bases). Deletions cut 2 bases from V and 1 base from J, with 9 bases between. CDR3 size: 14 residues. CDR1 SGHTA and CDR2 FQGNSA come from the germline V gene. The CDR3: CASSLSGESYEQYF. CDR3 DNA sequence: TGTGCCAGCAGCTTATCGGGGGAGTCCTACGAGCAGTACTTC.

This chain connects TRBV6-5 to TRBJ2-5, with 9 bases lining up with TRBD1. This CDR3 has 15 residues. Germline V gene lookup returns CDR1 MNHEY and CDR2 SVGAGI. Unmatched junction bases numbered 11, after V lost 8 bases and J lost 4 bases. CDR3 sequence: CASQGTGTGVETQYF. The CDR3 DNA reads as TGTGCCAGCCAGGGGACAGGGACGGGGGTAGAGACCCAGTACTTC.

The CDR3 here is CASRGQGFWNEQFF. The CDR3 DNA follows: TGTGCCAGCAGGGGACAGGGGTTTTGGAATGAGCAGTTCTTC. J is TRBJ2-1 and V is TRBV2; 10 bases match TRBD1. V lost 6 bases and J lost 7; bases outside the gene matches: 6. This CDR3 is 14 amino acids long. Germline assignment: CDR1 SNHLY and CDR2 FYNNEI.

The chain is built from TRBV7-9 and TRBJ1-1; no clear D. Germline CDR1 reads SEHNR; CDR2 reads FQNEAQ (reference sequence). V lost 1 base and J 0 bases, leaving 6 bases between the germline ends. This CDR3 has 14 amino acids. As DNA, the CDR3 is TGTGCCAGCAGCTTAGGGCAGATGAACACTGAAGCTTTCTTT. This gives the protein CASSLGQMNTEAFF.

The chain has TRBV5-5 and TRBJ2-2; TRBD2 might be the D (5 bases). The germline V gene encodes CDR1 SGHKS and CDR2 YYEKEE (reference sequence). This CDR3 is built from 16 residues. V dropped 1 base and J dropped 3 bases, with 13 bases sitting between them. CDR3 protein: CASSLSPSSYTGELFF. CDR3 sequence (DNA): TGTGCCAGCAGCTTGTCTCCTAGCTCCTACACCGGGGAGCTGTTTTTT.

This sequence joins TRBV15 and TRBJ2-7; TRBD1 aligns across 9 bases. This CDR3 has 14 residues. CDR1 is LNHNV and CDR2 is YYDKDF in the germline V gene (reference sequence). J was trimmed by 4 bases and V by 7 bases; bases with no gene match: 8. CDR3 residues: CATTPGQGSYEQYF. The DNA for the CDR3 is TGTGCCACCACTCCGGGACAGGGCTCTTACGAGCAGTACTTC.

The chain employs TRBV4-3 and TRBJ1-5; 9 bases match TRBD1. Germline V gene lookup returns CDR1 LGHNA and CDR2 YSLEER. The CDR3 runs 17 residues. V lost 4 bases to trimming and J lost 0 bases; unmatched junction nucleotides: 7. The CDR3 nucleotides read TGCGCCAGCAGCCCGGACAGGGGTGGGTATAGCAATCAGCCCCAGCATTTT. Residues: CASSPDRGGYSNQPQHF.

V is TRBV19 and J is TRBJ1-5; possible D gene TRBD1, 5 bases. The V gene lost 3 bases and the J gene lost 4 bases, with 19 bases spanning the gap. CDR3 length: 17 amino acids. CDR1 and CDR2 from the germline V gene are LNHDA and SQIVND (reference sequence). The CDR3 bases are TGTGCCAGTAGTATCGGCGGGAGAGGAGAGGGGAATCAGCCCCAGCATTTT. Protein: CASSIGGRGEGNQPQHF.

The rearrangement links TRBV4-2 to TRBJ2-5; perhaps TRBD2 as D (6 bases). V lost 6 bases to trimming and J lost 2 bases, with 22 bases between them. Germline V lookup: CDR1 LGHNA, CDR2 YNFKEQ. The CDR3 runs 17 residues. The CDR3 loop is CASSRTGSRDWQETQYF. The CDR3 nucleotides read TGTGCCAGCAGTCGGACTGGTAGCCGGGACTGGCAAGAGACCCAGTACTTC.

The CDR3 loop is CASSPRGSGTYNEQFF. CDR3 DNA sequence: TGTGCCAGCAGCCCAAGAGGAAGCGGCACCTACAATGAGCAGTTCTTC. V and J are TRBV4-2 and TRBJ2-1; D is possibly TRBD2 (5 bases). The germline V gene has CDR1 LGHNA and CDR2 YNFKEQ. V was shortened by 4 bases and J by 2 bases, with 15 bases between the two germline ends. The CDR3 extends over 16 amino acids.

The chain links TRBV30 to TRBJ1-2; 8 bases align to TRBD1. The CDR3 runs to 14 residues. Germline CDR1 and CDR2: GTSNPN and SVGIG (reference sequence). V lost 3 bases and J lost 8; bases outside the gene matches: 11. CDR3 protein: CAWSRTGTSWGYTF. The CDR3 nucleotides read TGTGCCTGGAGCCGGACAGGGACCTCTTGGGGCTACACCTTC. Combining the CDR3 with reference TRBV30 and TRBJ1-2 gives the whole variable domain SQTIHQWPATLVQPVGSPLSLECTVEGTSNPNLYWYRQAAGRGLQLLFYSVGIGQISSEVPQNLSASRPQDRQFILSSKKLLLSDSGFYLCAWSRTGTSWGYTFGSGTRLTVV.

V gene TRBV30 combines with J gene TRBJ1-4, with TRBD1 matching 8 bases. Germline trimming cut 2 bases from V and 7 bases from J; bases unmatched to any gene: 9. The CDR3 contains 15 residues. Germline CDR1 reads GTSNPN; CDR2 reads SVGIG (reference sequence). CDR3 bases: TGTGCCTGGAGTCCTACAGGGGGGGCAAGTGAAAAACTGTTTTTT. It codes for CAWSPTGGASEKLFF.